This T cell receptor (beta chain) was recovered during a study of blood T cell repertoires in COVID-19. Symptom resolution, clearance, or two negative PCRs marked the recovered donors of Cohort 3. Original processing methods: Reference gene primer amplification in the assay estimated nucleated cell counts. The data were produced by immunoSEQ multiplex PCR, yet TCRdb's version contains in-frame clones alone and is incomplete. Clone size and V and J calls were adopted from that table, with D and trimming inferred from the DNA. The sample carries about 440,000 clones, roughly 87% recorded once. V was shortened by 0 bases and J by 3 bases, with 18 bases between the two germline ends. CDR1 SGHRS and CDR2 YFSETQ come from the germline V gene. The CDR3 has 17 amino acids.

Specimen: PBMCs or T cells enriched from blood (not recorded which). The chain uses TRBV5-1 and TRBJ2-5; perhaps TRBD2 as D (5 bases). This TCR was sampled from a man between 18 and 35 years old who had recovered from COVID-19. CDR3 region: CASSLGGRSFGEETQYF. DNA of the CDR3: TGCGCCAGCAGCTTGGGAGGGCGGTCGTTCGGCGAAGAGACCCAGTACTTC.